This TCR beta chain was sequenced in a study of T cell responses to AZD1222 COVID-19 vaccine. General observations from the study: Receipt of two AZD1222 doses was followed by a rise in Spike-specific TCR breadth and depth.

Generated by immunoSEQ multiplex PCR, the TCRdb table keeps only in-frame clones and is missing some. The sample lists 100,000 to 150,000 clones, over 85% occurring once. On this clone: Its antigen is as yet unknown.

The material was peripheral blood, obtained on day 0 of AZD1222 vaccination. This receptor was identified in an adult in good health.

CDR3 sequence reads: CASSLRVNTEAFF. CDR3 coding DNA: TGTGCCAGCAGTCTAAGGGTCAACACTGAAGCTTTCTTT. The gene calls are TRBV12-3 or TRBV12-4 and TRBJ1-1; no firm D call. The CDR3 sequence is 13 residues long. The ends were cut back, 5 bases at V and 2 bases at J, with 9 bases in the middle.